The sequence of this TCR beta chain was determined in a study of glioma-infiltrating T cells. Whole-study findings and limits: Non-neoplastic patients had below-expected tissue-blood divergence, while all gliomas exceeded expectation.

Amplification of TCR alpha and beta CDR3 regions from RNA used iRepertoire nested multiplex PCR. MiXCR, run by TCRdb on the multiplex PCR reads, gives a single entry per CDR3 protein. Among about 190,000 distinct CDR3 sequences listed, more than 30% were seen once. The sample holds a few counts of this clonotype. Its target is not known. The sample taken for sequencing was glioma tissue, nonneoplastic brain tissue, or PBMCs (not recorded which). This TCR came from a human donor with low-grade glioma or glioblastoma, undergoing nonglioma brain surgery, or in good health (not recorded which).

The CDR3 is CSGRVRDKNIQYF. The CDR3 DNA reads TGCAGCGGAAGGGTGCGGGACAAAAACATTCAGTACTTC. This chain joins TRBV29-1 and TRBJ2-4; perhaps TRBD2 as D (6 bases). Germline CDR1 is SQVTM and CDR2 is ANQGSEA. V lost 7 bases and J lost 3, with 13 bases in between. The length of the CDR3 is 13 residues.